This TCR beta chain was sequenced in a study of cytomegalovirus exposure and HLA in healthy donors. TCRdb keeps only in-frame clones here, not all; method: immunoSEQ multiplex PCR. The sample lists 99,000 or so clones; 86% were seen once. Specimen: PBMCs. The origin of this receptor is a woman under 30 in good health and CMV-seropositive.

The CDR3 protein is CASSLTISRTDTQYF. The CDR3 DNA is TGTGCCAGCAGTTTGACTATTTCTCGCACAGATACGCAGTATTTT. V is TRBV7-9 and J is TRBJ2-3; weak D call: TRBD2 (5 bases). Germline-derived CDR1 and CDR2 are SEHNR and FQNEAQ (reference sequence). V was cut by 6 bases and J by 1 base, with 14 bases left in between. The length of the CDR3 is 15 residues.